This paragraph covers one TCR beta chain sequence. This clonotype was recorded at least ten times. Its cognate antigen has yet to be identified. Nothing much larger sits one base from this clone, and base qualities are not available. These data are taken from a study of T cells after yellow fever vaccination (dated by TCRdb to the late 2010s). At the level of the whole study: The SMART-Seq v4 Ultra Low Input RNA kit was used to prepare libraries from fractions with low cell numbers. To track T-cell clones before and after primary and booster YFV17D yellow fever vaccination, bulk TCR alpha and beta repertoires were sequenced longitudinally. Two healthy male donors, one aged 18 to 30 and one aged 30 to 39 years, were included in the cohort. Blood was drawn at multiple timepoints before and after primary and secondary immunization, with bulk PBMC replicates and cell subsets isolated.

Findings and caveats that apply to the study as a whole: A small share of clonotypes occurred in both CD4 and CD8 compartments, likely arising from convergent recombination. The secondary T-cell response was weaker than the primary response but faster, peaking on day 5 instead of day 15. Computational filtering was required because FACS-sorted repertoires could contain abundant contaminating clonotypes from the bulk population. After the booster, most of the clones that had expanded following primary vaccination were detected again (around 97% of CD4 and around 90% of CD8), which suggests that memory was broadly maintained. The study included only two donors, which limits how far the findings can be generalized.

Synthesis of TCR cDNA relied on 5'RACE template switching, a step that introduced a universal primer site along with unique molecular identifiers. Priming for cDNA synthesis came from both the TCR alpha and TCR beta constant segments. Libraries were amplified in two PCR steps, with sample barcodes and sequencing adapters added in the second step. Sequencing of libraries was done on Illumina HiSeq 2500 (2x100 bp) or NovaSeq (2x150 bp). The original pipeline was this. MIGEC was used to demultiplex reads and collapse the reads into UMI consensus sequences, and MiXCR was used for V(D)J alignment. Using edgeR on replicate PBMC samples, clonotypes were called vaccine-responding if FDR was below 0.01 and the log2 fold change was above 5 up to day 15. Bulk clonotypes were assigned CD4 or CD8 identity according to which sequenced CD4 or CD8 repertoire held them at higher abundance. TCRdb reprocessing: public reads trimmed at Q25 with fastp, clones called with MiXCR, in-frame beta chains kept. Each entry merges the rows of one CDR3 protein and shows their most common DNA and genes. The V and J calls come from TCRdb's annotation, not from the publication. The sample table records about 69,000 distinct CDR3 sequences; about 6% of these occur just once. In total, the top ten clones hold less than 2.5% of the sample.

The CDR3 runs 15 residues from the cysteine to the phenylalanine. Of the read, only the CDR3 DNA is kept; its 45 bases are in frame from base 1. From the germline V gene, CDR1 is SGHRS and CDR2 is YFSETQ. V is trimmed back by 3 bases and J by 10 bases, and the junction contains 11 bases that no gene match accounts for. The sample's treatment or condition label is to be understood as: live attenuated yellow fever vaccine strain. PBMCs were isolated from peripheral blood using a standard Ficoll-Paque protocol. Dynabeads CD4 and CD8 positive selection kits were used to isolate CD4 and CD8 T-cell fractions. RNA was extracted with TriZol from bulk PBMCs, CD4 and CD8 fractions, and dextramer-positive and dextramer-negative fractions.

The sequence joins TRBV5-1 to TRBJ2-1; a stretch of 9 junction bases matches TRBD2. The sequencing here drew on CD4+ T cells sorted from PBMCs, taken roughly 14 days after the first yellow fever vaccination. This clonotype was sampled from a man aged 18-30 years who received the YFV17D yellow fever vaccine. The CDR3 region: CASSWGLAQAREQFF. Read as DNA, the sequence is TGCGCCAGCAGCTGGGGACTAGCCCAGGCGAGGGAGCAGTTCTTC.